Each of the 11 T cell receptor beta chains below was sequenced from the same sample in a study of quantifying T cell responses using KT2 cells. At the level of the study: cDNA was made from DNase-treated RNA using alpha and beta constant primers.

The cDNA 3' end received a ligated oligonucleotide with a UMI. An equimolar mix of RC1.1 and RC1.2 primed the beta chain across TRBC1 and TRBC2. MiXCR, run by TCRdb on the UMI-ligation and nested PCR reads, gives a single entry per CDR3 protein. The top ten hold roughly 10% of the sample, which has some 48,000 distinct CDR3 sequences, approximately 10% seen once. Sequencing was carried out using PBMCs spiked with cells of the T cell clone KT2. The origin of the receptors is a human donor.

This rearrangement joins TRBV2 to TRBJ2-7; the D is unclear. Germline V gene lookup returns CDR1 SNHLY and CDR2 FYNNEI. CDR3 length: 13 amino acids. Between the trimmed V and J ends, which lost 0 bases and 3 bases, there was a span of 6 bases. The CDR3 is CASSEAPGYEQYF. Here the CDR3 DNA reads TGTGCCAGCAGTGAAGCGCCTGGCTACGAGCAGTACTTC. Filled out from reference TRBV2 and TRBJ2-7, the complete variable domain reads EPEVTQTPSHQVTQMGQEVILRCVPISNHLYFYWYRQILGQKVEFLVSFYNNEISEKSEIFDDQFSVERPDGSNFTLKIRSTKLEDSAMYFCASSEAPGYEQYFGPGTRLTVT.

The CDR3 coding sequence is TGTGCCTGGGGGGGACAGGGGACCGATGAGCAGTTCTTC. Translated, it gives CAWGGQGTDEQFF. The V call is TRBV30, the J call TRBJ2-1; 10 nucleotides agree with TRBD1. The CDR3 covers 13 residues. Germline-derived CDR1 and CDR2 are GTSNPN and SVGIG (reference sequence). Trimming at V came to 5 bases and at J to 8 bases, leaving 6 bases not matched to a gene.

The chain couples TRBV12-3 or TRBV12-4 to TRBJ2-7; 9 positions match TRBD2. The J segment lost 6 bases and the V segment lost 5 bases, leaving 8 bases of the junction unmatched. CDR3 length equals 14 residues. CDR3: CASSPAGGLPEQYF. CDR3 bases: TGTGCCAGCAGTCCGGCGGGAGGGCTACCCGAGCAGTACTTC.

There are a few counts of this clonotype. This sequence joins TRBV20-1 and TRBJ2-5; D is unresolved. CDR3 length: 16 amino acids. Trimming took 5 bases from V and 1 from J, leaving 20 bases between them. Germline-derived CDR1 and CDR2 are DFQATT and SNEGSKA (reference sequence). CDR3 sequence: CSARTGWGRRQETQYF. The CDR3 nucleotides read TGCAGTGCTCGGACCGGATGGGGTAGGCGCCAAGAGACCCAGTACTTC.

This clonotype has ten or more counts. The chain combines TRBV6-5 with TRBJ1-4, with 9 nucleotides matching TRBD1. The CDR3 is 15 amino acids. Germline CDR1 reads MNHEY; CDR2 reads SVGAGI. V shed 6 bases and J 7 bases; nucleotides not matched to a gene: 9. The DNA for the CDR3 is TGTGCCAGCAGCCCGGGGGGACAGGGTGGTGAAAAACTGTTTTTT. Translated: CASSPGGQGGEKLFF.

The rearrangement uses TRBV20-1 and TRBJ1-1, with D perhaps matching TRBD1 (6 bases). Germline CDR1 DFQATT, CDR2 SNEGSKA (reference sequence). The CDR3 sequence is 14 residues long. V lost 3 bases and J 4 bases, leaving 15 bases between the germline ends. CDR3 region: CSARATGWGTEAFF. For the CDR3, the DNA is TGCAGTGCTAGGGCGACAGGATGGGGCACTGAAGCTTTCTTT.

There are a few counts of this clonotype. The CDR3 loop is CASIQASAYNEQFF. CDR3 sequence (DNA): TGTGCCAGCATTCAAGCGTCCGCCTACAATGAGCAGTTCTTC. The chain joins TRBV6-1 to TRBJ2-1; no firm D call. V was shortened by 7 bases and J by 2 bases, with 12 bases between the two germline ends. Germline V gives CDR1 MNHNS, CDR2 SASEGT. This CDR3 has 14 amino acids.

The rearrangement links TRBV14 to TRBJ2-5; 13 bases agree with TRBD2. V dropped 1 base and J dropped 2; count of bases not matched to a gene: 7. The CDR3 is 18 residues long. The germline V gene encodes CDR1 SGHDN and CDR2 FVKESK. The CDR3 DNA reads as TGTGCCAGCAGCCAAGGATCATGGGGACTAGCGGGACAAGAGACCCAGTACTTC. Amino acids: CASSQGSWGLAGQETQYF. Full variable domain (missing parts from reference TRBV14 and TRBJ2-5): EAGVTQFPSHSVIEKGQTVTLRCDPISGHDNLYWYRRVMGKEIKFLLHFVKESKQDESGMPNNRFLAERTGGTYSTLKVQPAELEDSGVYFCASSQGSWGLAGQETQYFGPGTRLLVL.

The table lists this clonotype with a few counts. This rearrangement joins TRBV5-1 to TRBJ2-7, with TRBD1 as a possible D gene (5 bases). V was trimmed by 4 bases and J by 5 bases, leaving 16 bases between them. The CDR3 covers 14 residues. The V gene's germline CDR1 is SGHRS and CDR2 YFSETQ. DNA for the CDR3: TGCGCCAGCAGCCCCAGGGCGGTCGAGAACGAGCAGTACTTC. Translation gives CASSPRAVENEQYF.

The chain couples TRBV5-1 to TRBJ2-7, with 7 nucleotides matching TRBD1. The CDR3 sequence is 12 residues long. With 4 bases clipped from V and 6 bases from J, the junction kept 4 bases outside the gene matches. Germline assignment: CDR1 SGHRS and CDR2 YFSETQ. The CDR3: CASSRQGSEQYF. The CDR3 coding sequence is TGCGCCAGCAGCAGACAGGGTTCCGAGCAGTACTTC.

This clonotype turned up a few times. The CDR3 loop reads CATSSPQMAVAEAFF. The CDR3 bases are TGTGCCACCAGCAGCCCACAGATGGCGGTCGCTGAAGCTTTCTTT. The chain recombines TRBV15 with TRBJ1-1; no clear D. The CDR3 is 15 residues long. Germline loops: CDR1 LNHNV, CDR2 YYDKDF (reference sequence). The V end was cut by 3 bases, the J end by 6 bases, with 17 bases between.